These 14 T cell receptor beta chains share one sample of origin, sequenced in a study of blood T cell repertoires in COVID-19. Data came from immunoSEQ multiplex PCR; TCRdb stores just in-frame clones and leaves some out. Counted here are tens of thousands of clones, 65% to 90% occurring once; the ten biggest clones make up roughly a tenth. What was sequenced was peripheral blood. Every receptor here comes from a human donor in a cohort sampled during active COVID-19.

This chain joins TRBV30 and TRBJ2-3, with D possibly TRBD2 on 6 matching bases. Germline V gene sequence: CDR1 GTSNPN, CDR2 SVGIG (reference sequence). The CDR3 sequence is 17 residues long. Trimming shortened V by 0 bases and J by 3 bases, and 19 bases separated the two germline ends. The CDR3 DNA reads TGTGCCTGGAGTGTACGGGGGACCCCCGCAGCGACAGATACGCAGTATTTT. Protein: CAWSVRGTPAATDTQYF.

CDR3 sequence: CASSLPNQPQHF. The DNA for the CDR3 is TGTGCCAGCAGCCTCCCGAATCAGCCCCAGCATTTT. This rearrangement joins TRBV3-1 (or the pseudogene TRBV3-2) to TRBJ1-5; D is undetermined. This CDR3 contains 12 residues. Germline V CDR1 and CDR2: LGHDT, YNNKEL (reference sequence). Trimming stripped 4 bases from V and 4 bases from J, with 5 bases between.

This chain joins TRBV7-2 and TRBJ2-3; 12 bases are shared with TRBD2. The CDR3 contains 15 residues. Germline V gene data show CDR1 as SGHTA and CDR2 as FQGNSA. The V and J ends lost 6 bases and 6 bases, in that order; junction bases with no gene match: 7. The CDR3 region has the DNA TGTGCCAGCAGTTTGCCCCTAGCGGGGGGGGATACGCAGTATTTT. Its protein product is CASSLPLAGGDTQYF.

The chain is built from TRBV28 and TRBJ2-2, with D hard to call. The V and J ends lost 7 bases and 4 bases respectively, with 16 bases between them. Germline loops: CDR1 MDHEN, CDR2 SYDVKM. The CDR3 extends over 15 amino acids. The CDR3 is CASMFYAASTGELFF. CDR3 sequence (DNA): TGTGCCAGCATGTTCTACGCCGCATCCACCGGGGAGCTGTTTTTT.

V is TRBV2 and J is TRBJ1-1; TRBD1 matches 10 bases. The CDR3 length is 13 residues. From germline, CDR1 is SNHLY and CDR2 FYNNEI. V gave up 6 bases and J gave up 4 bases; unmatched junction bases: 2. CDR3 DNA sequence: TGTGCCAGCAGGACAGGGGGCCGCACTGAAGCTTTCTTT. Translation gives CASRTGGRTEAFF. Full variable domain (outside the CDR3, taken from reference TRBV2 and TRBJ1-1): EPEVTQTPSHQVTQMGQEVILRCVPISNHLYFYWYRQILGQKVEFLVSFYNNEISEKSEIFDDQFSVERPDGSNFTLKIRSTKLEDSAMYFCASRTGGRTEAFFGQGTRLTVV.

DNA of the CDR3: TGTGCCAGTAGTATAGCGGGGTGGAATCAGCCCCAGCATTTT. This translates into CASSIAGWNQPQHF. The J gene is TRBJ1-5, the V gene TRBV19; D remains ambiguous. Germline CDR1 and CDR2: LNHDA and SQIVND (reference sequence). CDR3 length: 14 amino acids. Between the trimmed V and J ends, which lost 1 base and 4 bases, there was a span of 8 bases.

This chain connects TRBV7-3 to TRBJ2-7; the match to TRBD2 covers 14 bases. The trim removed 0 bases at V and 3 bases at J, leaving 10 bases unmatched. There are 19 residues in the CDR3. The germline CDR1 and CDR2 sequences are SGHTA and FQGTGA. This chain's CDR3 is CASSLTAGLAGEEGYEQYF. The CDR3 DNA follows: TGTGCCAGCAGCTTAACAGCGGGACTAGCGGGAGAAGAAGGCTACGAGCAGTACTTC.

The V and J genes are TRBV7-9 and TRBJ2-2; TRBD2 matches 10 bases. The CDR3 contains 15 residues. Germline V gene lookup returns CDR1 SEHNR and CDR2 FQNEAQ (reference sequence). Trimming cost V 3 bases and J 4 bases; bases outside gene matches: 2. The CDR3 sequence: CASSLASGSTGELFF. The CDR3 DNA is TGTGCCAGCAGCTTGGCTAGCGGGAGCACCGGGGAGCTGTTTTTT.

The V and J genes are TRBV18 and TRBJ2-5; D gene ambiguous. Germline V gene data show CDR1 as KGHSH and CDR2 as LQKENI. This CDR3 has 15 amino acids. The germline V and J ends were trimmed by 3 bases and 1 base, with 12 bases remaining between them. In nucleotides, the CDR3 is TGTGCCAGCTCACCCCCCGCTGTGGCCCAAGAGACCCAGTACTTC. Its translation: CASSPPAVAQETQYF.

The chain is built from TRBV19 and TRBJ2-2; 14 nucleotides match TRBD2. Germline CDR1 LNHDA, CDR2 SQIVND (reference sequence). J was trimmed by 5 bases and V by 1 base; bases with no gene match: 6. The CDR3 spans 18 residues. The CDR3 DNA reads TGTGCCAGTAGTATAGTGGGACTAGCGGGAGTAAGGACCGGGGAGCTGTTTTTT. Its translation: CASSIVGLAGVRTGELFF.

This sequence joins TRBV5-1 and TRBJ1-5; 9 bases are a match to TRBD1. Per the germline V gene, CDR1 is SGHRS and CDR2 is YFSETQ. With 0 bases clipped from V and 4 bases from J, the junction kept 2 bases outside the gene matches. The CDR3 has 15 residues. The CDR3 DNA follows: TGCGCCAGCAGCTTGGGTGGGACAGGGAATCAGCCCCAGCATTTT. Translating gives CASSLGGTGNQPQHF.

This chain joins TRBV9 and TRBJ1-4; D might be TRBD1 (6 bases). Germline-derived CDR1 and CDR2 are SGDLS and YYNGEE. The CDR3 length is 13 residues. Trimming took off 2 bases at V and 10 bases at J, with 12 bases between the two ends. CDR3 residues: CASSVGDKGKLFF. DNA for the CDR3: TGTGCCAGCAGCGTTGGGGACAAAGGAAAACTGTTTTTT. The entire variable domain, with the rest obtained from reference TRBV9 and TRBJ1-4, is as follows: DSGVTQTPKHLITATGQRVTLRCSPRSGDLSVYWYQQSLDQGLQFLIQYYNGEERAKGNILERFSAQQFPDLHSELNLSSLELGDSALYFCASSVGDKGKLFFGSGTQLSVL.

This chain's CDR3 is CASSPKQGAARSGANVLTF. CDR3 nucleotides: TGTGCCAGCTCACCAAAACAGGGGGCGGCCCGCTCTGGGGCCAACGTCCTGACTTTC. The V gene is TRBV18, the J gene TRBJ2-6; 9 nucleotides line up with TRBD1. The ends lost 2 bases at V and 0 bases at J; junction bases unmatched: 8. CDR1 is KGHSH, CDR2 LQKENI, per germline. This CDR3 spans 19 amino acids.

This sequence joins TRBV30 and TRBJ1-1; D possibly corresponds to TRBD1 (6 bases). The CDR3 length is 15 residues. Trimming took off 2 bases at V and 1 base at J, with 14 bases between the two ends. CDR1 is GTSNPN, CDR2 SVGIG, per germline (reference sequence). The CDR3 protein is CAWSPRGHRNTEAFF. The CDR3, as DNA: TGTGCCTGGAGTCCAAGGGGACACAGGAACACTGAAGCTTTCTTT.